The clone carrying this T cell receptor (beta chain) was recorded a few times. Its antigen is unknown. Via MiXCR, TCRdb re-called the 5' RACE reads, giving one row per CDR3 protein. This table holds fewer than 800,000 distinct CDR3 sequences, just over 7% found once. This sample is part of a study of identical twins. Study-wide results and caveats: In drawing conclusions, the study used cross-sectional statistical analysis and did not follow the same donors. Monozygotic twin pairs showed more out-of-frame TCR alpha sharing than models estimated.

The CDR3 consists of 15 residues. CDR1 is DFQATT, CDR2 SNEGSKA, per germline (reference sequence). After removal of 0 bases from V and 5 bases from J, the junction contained 7 bases not matched to a gene. This same sample was also part of a study on yellow fever vaccine responses in identical twins.

This receptor was identified in a woman aged 18-35 years in good health. The chain recombines TRBV20-1 with TRBJ2-5; 9 bases match TRBD2. Sequences were obtained from PBMCs. The CDR3 region is CSARDSLAGWETQYF. The CDR3 DNA is TGCAGTGCTAGAGATAGCCTAGCGGGGTGGGAGACCCAGTACTTC.